These 18 T cell receptor beta chains came from one sample sequenced in a study of Ad26.COV2.S vaccination and SARS-CoV-2 variants. Noted treatment: some 20 received Ad26.COV2.S at low or high dose, single or two shots; roughly 5 received placebo; per-sample allocation not given. The study sampled participants on day 63 after the first vaccine or placebo injection. Produced via immunoSEQ multiplex PCR; TCRdb's table is partial and in-frame only. Of around 300,000 clones detected, roughly 89% appear once; the ten largest clones hold around 5%. Sequences were derived from peripheral blood, sampled in a trial of Ad26.COV2.S vaccine versus placebo. These receptors came from a person between 18 and 65 years old who received the Ad26.COV2.S COVID-19 vaccine or a placebo.

The chain carries TRBV4-2 and TRBJ1-2; D is uncertain. The CDR3 has 16 residues. Trimming removed 0 bases at V and 8 bases at J, with 19 bases between. Germline CDR1 is LGHNA and CDR2 is YNFKEQ. CDR3 residues: CASSQEFTASERGYTF. In DNA, the CDR3 is TGTGCCAGCAGCCAAGAGTTTACAGCGAGCGAACGAGGCTACACCTTC.

The J gene is TRBJ2-5, the V gene TRBV5-6, with 13 bases matching TRBD2. V lost 4 bases and J lost 1; bases outside the gene matches: 4. Germline-derived CDR1 and CDR2 are SGHDT and YYEEEE. This CDR3 is built from 16 residues. The CDR3 spells CASSTWTSGSQETQYF. DNA for the CDR3: TGTGCCAGCAGCACTTGGACTAGCGGGAGCCAAGAGACCCAGTACTTC.

This clone was recorded once. V is TRBV6-2 or TRBV6-3 and J is TRBJ1-2; no clear D. V lost 0 bases to trimming and J lost 5 bases, with 10 bases between them. Per the germline V gene, CDR1 is MNHEY and CDR2 is SVGEGT. The CDR3 loop spans 14 amino acids. In DNA, the CDR3 is TGTGCCAGCAGTTACTCGTTACGGCAGTATGGCTACACCTTC. Translation gives CASSYSLRQYGYTF.

V and J are TRBV5-1 and TRBJ1-1, with 9 bases fitting TRBD1. Germline V gives CDR1 SGHRS, CDR2 YFSETQ. The length of the CDR3 is 17 residues. The J segment lost 0 bases and the V segment lost 4 bases, leaving 10 bases of the junction unmatched. As DNA, the CDR3 is TGCGCCAGCAGCCTGGGGACAGGGAGTAGTTTGAACACTGAAGCTTTCTTT. Translating gives CASSLGTGSSLNTEAFF.

The chain employs TRBV5-1 and TRBJ2-5; tentatively, D is TRBD1 (5 bases). Germline V CDR1 and CDR2: SGHRS, YFSETQ. This CDR3 comprises 15 residues. V was shortened by 0 bases and J by 2 bases, with 11 bases between the two germline ends. CDR3 in DNA: TGCGCCAGCAGCTTGGGTTCAGGGTCTCAAGAGACCCAGTACTTC. Translating gives CASSLGSGSQETQYF. Full variable domain (outside the CDR3, taken from reference TRBV5-1 and TRBJ2-5): KAGVTQTPRYLIKTRGQQVTLSCSPISGHRSVSWYQQTPGQGLQFLFEYFSETQRNKGNFPGRFSGRQFSNSRSEMNVSTLELGDSALYLCASSLGSGSQETQYFGPGTRLLVL.

Comment on this clone: One junction end does not reproduce the germline sequence, and a read error may be involved. CDR3 sequence reads: CASSSGLAGGLDF. The CDR3 DNA reads TGTGCCAGCAGCTCAGGACTAGCGGGGGGGTTGGACTTC. The chain employs TRBV6-5 and TRBJ2-4; TRBD2 matches at 15 bases. Germline V CDR1 and CDR2: MNHEY, SVGAGI. The CDR3 is made up of 13 amino acids.

The chain is built from TRBV24-1 and TRBJ2-3; D is uncertain. This CDR3 is 17 amino acids long. V lost 5 bases and J 0 bases, leaving 17 bases between the germline ends. The V gene's germline CDR1 is KGHDR and CDR2 SFDVKD. The CDR3 loop is CATSAFVAGDSTDTQYF. DNA of the CDR3: TGTGCCACCAGTGCATTCGTGGCAGGAGATAGCACAGATACGCAGTATTTT.

CDR3 region: CASSPVQGARYEQYF. The CDR3 DNA reads as TGTGCCAGCTCACCAGTCCAGGGGGCTAGGTACGAGCAGTACTTC. This chain joins TRBV18 and TRBJ2-7; TRBD1 matches 8 bases. Trimming removed 2 bases from V and 4 bases from J; junction bases left unmatched: 7. In germline, CDR1 is KGHSH, CDR2 LQKENI. The CDR3 is 15 residues long.

The chain recombines TRBV30 with TRBJ1-4; tentatively, D is TRBD1 (5 bases). This CDR3 is 17 amino acids long. Germline CDR1 and CDR2: GTSNPN and SVGIG (reference sequence). Trimming shortened V by 4 bases and J by 6 bases, and 24 bases separated the two germline ends. The CDR3 here is CAWTSGDLRFGDEKLFF. The DNA for the CDR3 is TGTGCCTGGACCTCCGGGGACTTACGGTTTGGGGATGAAAAACTGTTTTTT.

The chain uses TRBV6-5 and TRBJ1-5; 8 bases match TRBD1. V lost 6 bases to trimming and J lost 7 bases; unmatched junction nucleotides: 8. CDR1 is MNHEY, CDR2 SVGAGI, per germline. This CDR3 has 14 amino acids. The CDR3 DNA sequence: TGTGCCAGCAGACCGGACAGGGCCTCGCAGCCCCAGCATTTT. It translates to CASRPDRASQPQHF.

J is TRBJ2-7 and V is TRBV5-6; 8 bases are a match to TRBD1. This CDR3 has 14 amino acids. Germline V gene data show CDR1 as SGHDT and CDR2 as YYEEEE. J lost 4 bases, V lost 0 bases, and 3 bases had no gene match. The DNA for the CDR3 is TGTGCCAGCAGCTTGGTGGACAGGGTATACGAGCAGTACTTC. This sequence encodes CASSLVDRVYEQYF.

This sequence joins TRBV3-1 (or the pseudogene TRBV3-2) and TRBJ2-6; 9 positions agree with TRBD1. Losses at the gene ends were 4 bases for V and 2 bases for J; bases not matched to a gene: 9. The CDR3 extends over 18 amino acids. The germline V gene encodes CDR1 LGHDT and CDR2 YNNKEL (reference sequence). This CDR3 is CASSLRDRVGTGANVLTF. The CDR3 nucleotides read TGTGCCAGCAGCCTTCGGGACAGGGTTGGGACTGGGGCCAACGTCCTGACTTTC.

The CDR3 spells CATSDLSPGGRAKNIQYF. In DNA form, the CDR3 reads TGTGCCACCAGTGATTTGAGTCCGGGGGGGCGAGCCAAAAACATTCAGTACTTC. The chain recombines TRBV24-1 with TRBJ2-4; 8 nucleotides align to TRBD2. CDR1 is KGHDR and CDR2 is SFDVKD in the germline V gene. This CDR3 has 18 amino acids. V gave up 0 bases and J gave up 0 bases; unmatched junction bases: 6.

This chain uses TRBV7-9 with TRBJ2-1; tentative D call: TRBD2 (6 bases). The CDR3 extends over 14 amino acids. The germline CDR1 and CDR2 sequences are SEHNR and FQNEAQ (reference sequence). Trimming stripped 5 bases from V and 4 bases from J, with 12 bases between. This CDR3 is CASSRGTYYNEQFF. DNA for the CDR3: TGTGCCAGCAGCCGGGGGACTTATTACAATGAGCAGTTCTTC.

The chain couples TRBV11-2 to TRBJ2-5; TRBD2 matches 8 bases. Losses at the gene ends were 5 bases for V and 5 bases for J; bases not matched to a gene: 19. Germline values: CDR1 SGHAT, CDR2 FQNNGV. The CDR3 has 18 residues. CDR3 nucleotides: TGTGCCAGCAGCCCATGGCCCGGGACTAGAGGGATTAGGGAGACCCAGTACTTC. Translated: CASSPWPGTRGIRETQYF. Full variable domain (missing parts from reference TRBV11-2 and TRBJ2-5): EAGVAQSPRYKIIEKRQSVAFWCNPISGHATLYWYQQILGQGPKLLIQFQNNGVVDDSQLPKDRFSAERLKGVDSTLKIQPAKLEDSAVYLCASSPWPGTRGIRETQYFGPGTRLLVL.

This clone was seen once. This sequence joins TRBV28 and TRBJ2-3, with 8 bases fitting TRBD2. Germline values: CDR1 MDHEN, CDR2 SYDVKM. This CDR3 region has 15 residues. The trim removed 10 bases at V and 1 base at J, leaving 10 bases unmatched. The CDR3 here is CATHWPGGGTDTQYF. The CDR3 coding sequence is TGTGCCACCCATTGGCCGGGGGGGGGCACAGATACGCAGTATTTT.

This clone was seen a single time. V usage is TRBV5-1 and J usage is TRBJ1-4, with 9 bases lining up with TRBD1. Germline CDR1 and CDR2: SGHRS and YFSETQ. V lost 4 bases, J lost 4 bases, and 8 bases stayed unmatched. This CDR3 is 16 amino acids long. CDR3 bases: TGCGCCAGCAGCATGTCGGGACAGGGACTTAATGAAAAACTGTTTTTT. As protein: CASSMSGQGLNEKLFF.

The chain combines TRBV25-1 with TRBJ1-1; 7 nucleotides agree with TRBD1. Losses at the gene ends were 4 bases for V and 3 bases for J; bases not matched to a gene: 8. Germline V gene data show CDR1 as MGHDK and CDR2 as SYGVNS. CDR3 length equals 15 residues. This CDR3 is CASSAEGATYTEAFF. CDR3 nucleotides: TGTGCCAGCAGTGCGGAGGGGGCAACTTACACTGAAGCTTTCTTT.